This T cell receptor (beta chain) was identified during a study of tumor-infiltrating lymphocytes in primary liver carcinoma. Study findings and constraints: Only about 7.5-24% of top clones were detected in each of the five tumor regions.

For each extraction, RNA and DNA were obtained together from around 20-30 mg of unsorted bulk tissue. None of the patients had received treatment, and all had chronic HBV infection. Sampling of each tumor involved five separate regions. The germline V gene has CDR1 MNHGY and CDR2 SAAAGT. The V and J ends lost 7 bases and 6 bases respectively, with 31 bases between them. CDR3 length equals 18 residues. On this clonotype itself: The antigen is unknown.

Production of TCR beta cDNA used around 0.45 ug total RNA together with a constant-region primer. Slightly modified ARM-PCR served as the procedure for the TCR beta libraries. These libraries came from three rounds of nested multiplex PCR. The opening two PCR rounds, about 10 cycles each, paired TRBV1-TRBV30 forward primers with a C-beta reverse primer. TCRdb used MiXCR to reprocess the multiplex PCR reads, holding one entry per CDR3 protein. Among about 32,000 distinct CDR3 sequences listed, less than 85% were seen once. The sequenced sample was liver tumor tissue from sampling region 4. Described subset: tumor region T4, right-lateral pole. The chain combines TRBV6-8 with TRBJ2-7, with D perhaps TRBD2 (8 bases). The sequence derives from a man in his forties with primary liver carcinoma and hepatitis B virus infection. The DNA for the CDR3 is TGTGCCAGCATCTGGACAGGAAACGGGACTAGTCGTTTACGCGAGCAGTACTTC. Its translation: CASIWTGNGTSRLREQYF.